The sequence of this T cell receptor (beta chain) was determined in a study of control samples from healthy donors and cancer patients. The repertoire was sequenced with immunoSEQ multiplex PCR; TCRdb's copy has only in-frame clones and lacks some. The table has some 110,000 clones, 93% seen once. The V gene's germline CDR1 is LGHDT and CDR2 YNNKEL (reference sequence). V was trimmed by 5 bases and J by 0 bases, leaving 17 bases between them. This CDR3 comprises 17 residues. The origin of this receptor is a man aged 25-45 years in good health. The sample comprised blood. The chain couples TRBV3-1 (or the pseudogene TRBV3-2) to TRBJ2-1, with a weak D call TRBD2 (5 bases). In nucleotides, the CDR3 is TGTGCCAGCAGCACCCCCACCCAGCGGAGCTCCTACAATGAGCAGTTCTTC. The encoded protein is CASSTPTQRSSYNEQFF.